The present T cell receptor beta chain was sequenced within a study of T cells in Graves' hyperthyroidism and ophthalmopathy. General study points: Most clonotypes expanded in the thyroid (above 0.001) were also present in blood.

Comments on this clonotype: The target antigen is unknown.

Hyperthyroidism patients were newly diagnosed, had disease duration under 2 months, and were aged 18 to 65 years. Diagnosis rested on symptoms, serum thyroxine and TRAb, thyroid ultrasound, and orbital computed tomography. TCR beta CDR3 regions were amplified from RNA. HTBI primers drove first-round RT-PCR of the TCR CDR3. MiXCR was run by TCRdb on the multiplex PCR reads, yielding one entry per CDR3 protein. The data contain roughly 740,000 distinct CDR3 sequences, less than 20% of them singletons. CDR1 and CDR2 from the germline V gene are MDHEN and SYDVKM. With 3 bases removed from V and 5 bases from J, the gap between germline ends came to 13 bases. This CDR3 contains 15 residues.

Specimen: blood. This chain uses TRBV28 with TRBJ1-4; TRBD1 might be the D (6 bases). This receptor was taken from a young man with Graves' hyperthyroidism. Written as DNA, the CDR3 is TGTGCCAGCAGTTTTTGGGCGGGGGCGAATGAAAAACTGTTTTTT. Protein: CASSFWAGANEKLFF. Full variable domain (remainder filled in from reference TRBV28 and TRBJ1-4): DVKVTQSSRYLVKRTGEKVFLECVQDMDHENMFWYRQDPGLGLRLIYFSYDVKMKEKGDIPEGYSVSREKKERFSLILESASTNQTSMYLCASSFWAGANEKLFFGSGTQLSVL.